This is a list of T cell receptor beta chains from one sample in a study of metastatic and nonmetastatic thyroid tumors. TCRdb re-analyzed the PCR reads using MiXCR. The sample has fewer than 70,000 clones; just under 30% are singletons. Material for sequencing was blood. The receptors shown here come from a female donor with papillary thyroid cancer or a benign thyroid nodule (not recorded which). Some clones in this sample may be carry-over from other donors' samples. The CDR3 runs from the conserved cysteine through the conserved F or W. Fields, in order: clone size, J gene, D gene, V gene, CDR3 DNA, CDR3 protein. D genes are given only for firm matches. Clone sizes are given selectively: once, few, many, or a class where the clone is expanded.

size: once; J: TRBJ1-1; D: .; V: TRBV7-7; DNA: TGTGCTAGCAGCCCAGGCGGCGGAACTGAAGCTTTCTTT; CDR3: CASSPGGGTEAFF
size: many; J: TRBJ2-2; D: TRBD2; V: TRBV20-1; DNA: TGCAGTGCCCCTACCCCCCGCGGGGGGGTGGGGGGGGAGCTGTTTTTT; CDR3: CSAPTPRGGVGGELFF
size: .; J: TRBJ2-7; D: TRBD1; V: TRBV7-3; DNA: TGTGCCAGCAGCCCTCCGGGACAGGGGGCCGAGCAGTACTTC; CDR3: CASSPPGQGAEQYF
size: .; J: TRBJ2-7; D: TRBD2; V: TRBV20-1; DNA: TGCAGTGCTAGAGATCTGCTAGCGGCATCCTACGAGCAGTACTTC; CDR3: CSARDLLAASYEQYF
size: .; J: TRBJ2-6; D: .; V: TRBV5-1; DNA: TGCGCCAGCGGGATACAGGGCTCCCCCAGCTCTGGGGCCAACGTCCTGACTTTC; CDR3: CASGIQGSPSSGANVLTF
size: .; J: TRBJ2-7; D: TRBD2; V: TRBV6-1; DNA: TGTGCCAGCAGTTTTAGCGGGAGGGCCCGCCACGAGCAGTACTTC; CDR3: CASSFSGRARHEQYF
size: few; J: TRBJ2-3; D: .; V: TRBV27; DNA: TGTGCCAGCCGCTCCCCGACTCGCACAGATACGCAGTATTTT; CDR3: CASRSPTRTDTQYF
size: many; J: TRBJ1-1; D: .; V: TRBV5-5; DNA: TGTGCCAGCAGCTTACAGAGGCAGAACACTGAAGCTTTCTTT; CDR3: CASSLQRQNTEAFF
size: few; J: TRBJ2-2; D: TRBD2; V: TRBV10-3; DNA: TGTGCCATCAGAGCCACGACTAGCGGGGGGGCCTCCGGGGAGCTGTTTTTT; CDR3: CAIRATTSGGASGELFF
size: few; J: TRBJ2-7; D: .; V: TRBV27; DNA: TGTGCCAGCAGTTTAGGGCTATCCTACGAGCAGTACTTC; CDR3: CASSLGLSYEQYF
size: few; J: TRBJ2-2; D: TRBD2; V: TRBV19; DNA: TGTGCCAGTCAGGTAGCGGGAATGTACGGGGAGCTGTTTTTT; CDR3: CASQVAGMYGELFF
size: .; J: TRBJ2-1; D: TRBD2; V: TRBV12-3/TRBV12-4; DNA: TGTGCCAGCAGTGGGGGACTAGCGCCCTTAACCCCCTACAATGAGCAGTTCTTC; CDR3: CASSGGLAPLTPYNEQFF
size: .; J: TRBJ2-1; D: .; V: TRBV27; DNA: TGTGCCAGCAGCCGAGGTGCGAATGAGCAGTTCTTC; CDR3: CASSRGANEQFF
size: many; J: TRBJ1-1; D: .; V: TRBV10-3; DNA: TGTGCCATCAGTGGTGGGGTGGCTGAAGCTTTCTTT; CDR3: CAISGGVAEAFF
size: .; J: TRBJ1-1; D: .; V: TRBV20-1; DNA: TGCAGGGTGGGGGGGACCACTGAAGCTTTCTTT; CDR3: CRVGGTTEAFF
size: .; J: TRBJ2-7; D: TRBD1; V: TRBV19; DNA: TGTGCCAGTAGCTCCGGGACAGGGGCCTACGAGCAGTACTTC; CDR3: CASSSGTGAYEQYF
size: .; J: TRBJ2-6; D: .; V: TRBV28; DNA: TGTGCCAGCAACAGGGCGGGTGGGGCCAACGTCCTGACTTTC; CDR3: CASNRAGGANVLTF
size: .; J: TRBJ1-6; D: .; V: TRBV5-6; DNA: TGTGCCAGCACAAAAGTAGTCGGGGTGGGGACCTATAATTCACCCCTCCACTTT; CDR3: CASTKVVGVGTYNSPLHF
size: .; J: TRBJ2-2; D: .; V: TRBV2; DNA: TGTGCCAGCAGGCAGACTCAGTACACCGGGGAGCTGTTTTTT; CDR3: CASRQTQYTGELFF
size: .; J: TRBJ2-2; D: .; V: TRBV5-1; DNA: TGCGCCAGCAGCTCTCCGGGCGGGGTCAGCGGTGCCGGGGAGCTGTTTTTT; CDR3: CASSSPGGVSGAGELFF
size: .; J: TRBJ2-7; D: .; V: TRBV20-1; DNA: TGCAGTGCTAGAGATGGAGGTCTAGCTCAGCGCGAGCAGTACTTC; CDR3: CSARDGGLAQREQYF
size: medium-sized; J: TRBJ2-7; D: .; V: TRBV6-2/TRBV6-3; DNA: TGTGCCAGCCGCCTGGCAGGGATAAGCTACGAGCAGTACTTC; CDR3: CASRLAGISYEQYF
size: .; J: TRBJ2-3; D: .; V: TRBV12-3/TRBV12-4; DNA: TGTGCCAGCAGTTTAGGCTACGGGGGATGGACAGATACGCAGTATTTT; CDR3: CASSLGYGGWTDTQYF
size: .; J: TRBJ1-5; D: .; V: TRBV7-2; DNA: TGTGCCAGCAGCGAAACAGGGAGGGGTTTTCAGCCCCAGCATTTT; CDR3: CASSETGRGFQPQHF
size: few; J: TRBJ1-1; D: .; V: TRBV10-3; DNA: TGTGCCATCAGTGAGTCGGGAAACTCAGGGGACACTGAAGCTTTCTTT; CDR3: CAISESGNSGDTEAFF
size: medium-sized; J: TRBJ1-2; D: .; V: TRBV7-8; DNA: TGTGCCAGCAGCCCCCAGGATGGCTACACCTTC; CDR3: CASSPQDGYTF
size: .; J: TRBJ2-3; D: .; V: TRBV27; DNA: TGTGCCAGCATGGCTGGGCTGGACCGCACAGATACGCAGTATTTT; CDR3: CASMAGLDRTDTQYF
size: .; J: TRBJ2-3; D: TRBD1; V: TRBV4-1; DNA: TGCGCCAGCAGCCACGCTTCGACAGGGGGCACAGATACGCAGTATTTT; CDR3: CASSHASTGGTDTQYF
size: .; J: TRBJ1-1; D: TRBD1; V: TRBV6-1; DNA: TGTGCCAGCAGTGAGGGACAGTATTTAGGTCATGAAGCTTTCTTT; CDR3: CASSEGQYLGHEAFF
size: once; J: TRBJ1-6; D: .; V: TRBV9; DNA: TGTGCCAGCAGCGTACCAGGGAATTCACCCCTCCACTTT; CDR3: CASSVPGNSPLHF
size: .; J: TRBJ1-6; D: .; V: TRBV5-1; DNA: TGCGCCAGCAGCTTGGCAGGGATCTCCTATAATTCACCCCTCCACTTT; CDR3: CASSLAGISYNSPLHF
size: .; J: TRBJ2-1; D: TRBD1; V: TRBV6-1; DNA: TGTGCCAGCAGAGTCTCGGGACAGGCGGAGGAGCAGTTCTTC; CDR3: CASRVSGQAEEQFF
size: few; J: TRBJ2-2; D: TRBD1; V: TRBV28; DNA: TGTGCCAGCAGTTACGGGACAGGGGAGGTCGGGGAGCTGTTTTTT; CDR3: CASSYGTGEVGELFF
size: few; J: TRBJ1-1; D: .; V: TRBV19; DNA: TGTGCCAGTATCTTGCAACCCCGTAGCGGTGAAGCTTTCTTT; CDR3: CASILQPRSGEAFF
size: few; J: TRBJ1-6; D: TRBD1; V: TRBV4-3; DNA: TGCGCCAGCAGCCCATCCTTTGGGACAGGGTTTACTTCACCCCTCCACTTT; CDR3: CASSPSFGTGFTSPLHF
size: .; J: TRBJ2-7; D: .; V: TRBV6-5; DNA: TGTGCCAGCAGTTACTCGGTTTTTGGATCCGCCTCCTACGAGCAGTACTTC; CDR3: CASSYSVFGSASYEQYF
size: few; J: TRBJ1-5; D: TRBD1; V: TRBV25-1; DNA: TGTGCCAGCATTCGGGTCGGGACAGGGGACCCCAGCAATCAGCCCCAGCATTTT; CDR3: CASIRVGTGDPSNQPQHF
size: .; J: TRBJ2-7; D: .; V: TRBV6-2/TRBV6-3; DNA: TGTGCCAGCACCCACTTGGGTTATGAGCAGTACTTC; CDR3: CASTHLGYEQYF
size: medium-sized; J: TRBJ1-1; D: .; V: TRBV6-1; DNA: TGTGCCAGCAGCAACAGGGTGAACACTGAAGCTTTCTTT; CDR3: CASSNRVNTEAFF
size: .; J: TRBJ2-7; D: .; V: TRBV7-8; DNA: TGTGCCAGCAGCTTACTCGACAGAGAAAACTCCTACGAGCAGTACTTC; CDR3: CASSLLDRENSYEQYF
size: few; J: TRBJ1-3; D: .; V: TRBV19; DNA: TGTGCCAGTAGTATCGAGGCAGGGACCATATATTTT; CDR3: CASSIEAGTIYF
size: .; J: TRBJ2-2; D: TRBD1; V: TRBV7-3; DNA: TGTGCCAGCAGCCCGACAGGGAGTCGGTCCGGGGAGCTGTTTTTT; CDR3: CASSPTGSRSGELFF
size: many; J: TRBJ1-6; D: TRBD1; V: TRBV10-1; DNA: TGCGCCAGCAGTGAGTGCGGGACAGGGGGGAGCTCCTATAATTCACCCCTCCACTTT; CDR3: CASSECGTGGSSYNSPLHF
size: .; J: TRBJ1-1; D: .; V: TRBV7-2; DNA: TGTGCCAGCAGCCCACCAGACAGGATGAACACTGAAGCTTTCTTT; CDR3: CASSPPDRMNTEAFF
size: few; J: TRBJ2-1; D: .; V: TRBV28; DNA: TGTGCCAGCAGTTTCCCCCCGGACAACCTGGGGAATGTGGTCTTC; CDR3: CASSFPPDNLGNVVF
size: .; J: TRBJ2-2; D: .; V: TRBV11-3; DNA: TGTGCCAGCAGCTCCGGGACAACTAACACCGGGGAGCTGTTTTTT; CDR3: CASSSGTTNTGELFF
size: many; J: TRBJ2-5; D: .; V: TRBV10-3; DNA: TGTGCCATCAGTGTTGACAAGGTGGAGACCCAGTACTTC; CDR3: CAISVDKVETQYF
size: .; J: TRBJ2-7; D: TRBD1; V: TRBV28; DNA: TGTGCCAGCAGGACCGGGACAGGGGCCTACGAGCAGTACTTC; CDR3: CASRTGTGAYEQYF
size: .; J: TRBJ1-5; D: .; V: TRBV20-1; DNA: TGCAGTGCTAGAGGGCCTGCGAGCAATCAGCCCCAGCATTTT; CDR3: CSARGPASNQPQHF
size: few; J: TRBJ2-7; D: .; V: TRBV5-1; DNA: TGCGCCAGCAGCCTACAGGGTTGGTTGAACGAGCAGTACTTC; CDR3: CASSLQGWLNEQYF
size: .; J: TRBJ1-1; D: TRBD1; V: TRBV11-3; DNA: TGTGCCAGCAGCTCCTCGGGACAGACTGAAGCTTTCTTT; CDR3: CASSSSGQTEAFF
size: many; J: TRBJ2-1; D: TRBD2; V: TRBV12-3/TRBV12-4; DNA: TGTGCCAGCAGACTGAGCGGGGCCAATTACAATGAGCAGTTCTTC; CDR3: CASRLSGANYNEQFF
size: few; J: TRBJ2-1; D: .; V: TRBV2; DNA: TGTGCCAGCAGTGTGGGGGGAGCCTACAATGAGCAGTTCTTC; CDR3: CASSVGGAYNEQFF
size: many; J: TRBJ2-1; D: TRBD2; V: TRBV6-5; DNA: TGTGCCAGCAGTTACACCCCCTCCTCGATTAGCGGGAACGTCCATGAGCAGTTCTTC; CDR3: CASSYTPSSISGNVHEQFF
size: .; J: TRBJ2-7; D: .; V: TRBV18; DNA: TGTGCCAGCTCACCCACTAAGGGGTTTTTCTACGAGCAGTACTTC; CDR3: CASSPTKGFFYEQYF
size: few; J: TRBJ1-1; D: .; V: TRBV28; DNA: TGTGCCAGCAGTCTATTCCACAGTAACACTGAAGCTTTCTTT; CDR3: CASSLFHSNTEAFF